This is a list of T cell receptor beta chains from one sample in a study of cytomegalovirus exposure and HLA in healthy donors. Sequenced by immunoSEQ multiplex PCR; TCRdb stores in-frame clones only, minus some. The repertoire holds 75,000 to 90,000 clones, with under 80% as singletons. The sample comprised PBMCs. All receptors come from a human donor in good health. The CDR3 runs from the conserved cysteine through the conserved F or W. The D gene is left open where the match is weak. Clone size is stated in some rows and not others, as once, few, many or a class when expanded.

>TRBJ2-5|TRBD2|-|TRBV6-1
TGTGCCAGCAGTGAAACCCCGGCAGCGGGGGGCCTACAAGAGACCCAGTACTTC
CASSETPAAGGLQETQYF
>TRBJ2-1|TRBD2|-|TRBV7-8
TGTGCCAGCAGCTCGGGGGGGGCATACAATGAGCAGTTCTTC
CASSSGGAYNEQFF
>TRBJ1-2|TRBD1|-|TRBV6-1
TGTGCCAGCAGTGATTTGAACAGGGGGAACTATGGCTACACCTTC
CASSDLNRGNYGYTF
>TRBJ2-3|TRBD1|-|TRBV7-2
TGTGCCAGCAGTCGAGGACAGGGCACAGATACGCAGTATTTT
CASSRGQGTDTQYF
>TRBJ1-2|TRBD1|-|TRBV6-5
TGTGCCAGCAAGAAGGACAGGGATCACTACACCTTC
CASKKDRDHYTF
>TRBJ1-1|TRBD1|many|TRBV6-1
TGTGCCAGCAGTGCCGCTGGACAGGGGAAGGGGGATGGCACTGAAGCTTTCTTT
CASSAAGQGKGDGTEAFF
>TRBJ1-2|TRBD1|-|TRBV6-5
TGTGCCAGCAGTTTCCGACAGGGATTCCGACTCTATGGCTACACCTTC
CASSFRQGFRLYGYTF
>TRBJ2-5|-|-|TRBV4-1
TGCGCCAGCAGCCATGCAACTAAGGAGACCCAGTACTTC
CASSHATKETQYF
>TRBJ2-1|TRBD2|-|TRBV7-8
TGTGCCAGCACCCTTGACGGGGGGATCTACAATGAGCAGTTCTTC
CASTLDGGIYNEQFF
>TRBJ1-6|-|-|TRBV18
TGTGCCACCCTAAAGAGGGTAAATTCACCCCTCCACTTT
CATLKRVNSPLHF
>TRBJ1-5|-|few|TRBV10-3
TGTGCCATCCAGGGATATAGCAATCAGCCCCAGCATTTT
CAIQGYSNQPQHF
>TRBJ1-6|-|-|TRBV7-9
TGTGCCAGCAGCTTAGGACGGGATAATTCACCCCTCCACTTT
CASSLGRDNSPLHF
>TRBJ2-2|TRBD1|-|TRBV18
TGTGCCAGCTCACCAGCGGGACAGGGAGCCGGGGAGCTGTTTTTT
CASSPAGQGAGELFF
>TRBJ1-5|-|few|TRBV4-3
TGCGCCAGCAGCCAGGACAGCGGCCCGCGGCCCCAGCATTTT
CASSQDSGPRPQHF
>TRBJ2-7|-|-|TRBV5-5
TGTGCCAGCAGCATACGGGACAACTACGAGCAGTACTTC
CASSIRDNYEQYF
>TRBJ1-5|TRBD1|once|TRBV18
TGTGCCAGCTCAGGACAGGGGGCAAGACAGCCCCAGCATTTT
CASSGQGARQPQHF
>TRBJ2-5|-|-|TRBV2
TGTGCCAGCAGCTATTTATATAGGACACCGGATTCGGAGACCCAGTACTTC
CASSYLYRTPDSETQYF
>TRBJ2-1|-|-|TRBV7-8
TGTGCCAGCAGCTTAGCTGCAGCGGGCCTCCTTATTTTCTTC
CASSLAAAGLLIFF
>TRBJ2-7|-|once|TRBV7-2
TGTGCCAGCAGCTTAGATTTCCAGGGTTCCTACGAGCAGTACTTC
CASSLDFQGSYEQYF
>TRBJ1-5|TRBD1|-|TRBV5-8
TGTGCCAGCAGCGACCCGGGACAGGCCGCGGGGCCCCAGCATTTT
CASSDPGQAAGPQHF
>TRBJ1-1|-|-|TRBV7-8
TGTGCCAGCAGCCTTTACCGACAGCTTAAAAACACTGAAGCTTTCTTT
CASSLYRQLKNTEAFF
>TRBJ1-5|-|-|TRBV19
TGTGCCAGTAGTATCCAAAAGGGGTATAATCAGCCCCAGCATTTT
CASSIQKGYNQPQHF
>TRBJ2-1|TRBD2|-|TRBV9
TGTGCCAACCGCTTTACTAGCGGGAGCTACAATGAGCAGTTCTTC
CANRFTSGSYNEQFF
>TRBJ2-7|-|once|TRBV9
TGTGCCAGCAGCGTAGCCCAGGGAAGCGAGCAGTACTTC
CASSVAQGSEQYF
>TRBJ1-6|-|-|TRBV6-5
TGTGCCAGCAGTTACTCGAAGCGCAGGGTGAATTCACCCCTCCACTTT
CASSYSKRRVNSPLHF
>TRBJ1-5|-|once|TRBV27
TGTGCCAGCAACCCAACAGCTTATAGCAATCAGCCCCAGCATTTT
CASNPTAYSNQPQHF
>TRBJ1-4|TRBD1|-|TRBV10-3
TGTGCCATCAGTGTCCGGGACAGGGAAAAACTGTTTTTT
CAISVRDREKLFF
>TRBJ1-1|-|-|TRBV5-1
TGCGCCAGCAGCTTGGGACTGTTGAACACTGAAGCTTTCTTT
CASSLGLLNTEAFF
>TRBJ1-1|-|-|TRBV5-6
TGTGCCAGCACCCCGGGGAGCGGCACTGAAGCTTTCTTT
CASTPGSGTEAFF
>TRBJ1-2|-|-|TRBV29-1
TGCAGCGTTGTTCGGTCTAACTATGGCTACCCCTTC
CSVVRSNYGYPF
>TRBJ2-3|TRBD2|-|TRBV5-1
TGCGCCAGCAGCTTGGTAATGGGCGGGGGGGCCGTCACAGATACGCAGTATTTT
CASSLVMGGGAVTDTQYF
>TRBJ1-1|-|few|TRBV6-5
TGTGCCAGCAGTTTCGGGGTGGATGCTTTCTTT
CASSFGVDAFF
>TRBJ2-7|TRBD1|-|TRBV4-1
TGCGCCAGCAGCCAAGCGGGACAGGGACTCTACGAGCAGTACTTC
CASSQAGQGLYEQYF
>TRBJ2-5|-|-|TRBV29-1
TGCAGCGTGAAACCGGCAGGGATGCAAGAGACCCAGTACTTC
CSVKPAGMQETQYF
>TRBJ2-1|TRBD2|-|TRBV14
TGTGCCAGCAGCCTTCTAGGGCACCCACTAGCGGAGGCCTACAATGAGCAGTTCTTC
CASSLLGHPLAEAYNEQFF
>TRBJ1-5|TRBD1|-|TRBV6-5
TGTGCCAGCAGAGGGGACAGGGGCGGCAATCAGCCCCAGCATTTT
CASRGDRGGNQPQHF
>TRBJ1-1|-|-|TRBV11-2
TGTGCCAGCAGCTTGCAGTTGAACACTGAAGCTTTCTTT
CASSLQLNTEAFF
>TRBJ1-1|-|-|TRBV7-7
TGTGCTAGCAGCTTAGATTGGGCCACTGAAGCTTTCTTT
CASSLDWATEAFF
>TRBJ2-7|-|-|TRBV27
TGTGCCAGCAGTTTATCAAGCGGCTACGAGCAGTACTTC
CASSLSSGYEQYF
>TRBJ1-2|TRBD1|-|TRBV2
TGTGCCAGCGGGGGGACAGGGGTTGGCTACACCTTC
CASGGTGVGYTF
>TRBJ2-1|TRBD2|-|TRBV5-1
TGCGCCAGCAGCTTGAGTCTGGGGGGGGAGTCCAATGAGCAGTTCTTC
CASSLSLGGESNEQFF
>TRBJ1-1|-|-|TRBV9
TGTGCCAGCAGCGTGACGGGAGGGATGAACACTGAAGCTTTCTTT
CASSVTGGMNTEAFF
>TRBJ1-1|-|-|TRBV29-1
TGCAGCGTTGACAGGGGGAACACTGAAGCTTTCTTT
CSVDRGNTEAFF
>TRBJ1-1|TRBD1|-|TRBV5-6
TGTGCCAGCAGCCAAACAGGGGGCCCTAACACTGAAGCTTTCTTT
CASSQTGGPNTEAFF
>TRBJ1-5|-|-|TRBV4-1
TGCGCCAGCAGCCAAGATCAGGTTTATAGCAATCAGCCCCAGCATTTT
CASSQDQVYSNQPQHF
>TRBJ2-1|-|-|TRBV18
TGTGCCAGCTCACCACTTTCCGGTAATGAGCAGTTCTTC
CASSPLSGNEQFF